This TCR beta chain was found in a study of OX40 agonist ivuxolimab in advanced cancers. The assay was immunoSEQ multiplex PCR, and TCRdb's table has in-frame clones only and misses some. This table has about 99,000 clones, around 95% appearing once. Broader study findings: The study observed clonal expansion of CD4+ and CD8+ blood T cells by week 6 at 0.1 to 3.0 mg/kg.

As concerns this clone: Its antigen is still unknown.

Source: CD4+ or CD8+ T cells sorted from blood, taken in a trial of the OX40 agonist ivuxolimab. This receptor was obtained from an adult with an advanced solid tumor such as melanoma, head and neck, liver or kidney cancer.

In nucleotides, the CDR3 is TGTGCCAGCAGAACCGGGACAGACTACAATGAGCAGTTCTTC. Translation: CASRTGTDYNEQFF. V is TRBV7-9 and J is TRBJ2-1; 7 bases are shared with TRBD1. CDR1 SEHNR and CDR2 FQNEAQ come from the germline V gene (reference sequence). The CDR3 consists of 14 residues. Germline trimming cut 6 bases from V and 3 bases from J; bases unmatched to any gene: 5.